This TCR beta chain was documented in a study of cytomegalovirus exposure and HLA in healthy donors. Study-level points and caveats: Within an earlier analysis, most TCR beta V segments proved productive either about 90% or about 30% of the time. A later analysis found common viral pathogens apparently linked to several of the most significant clusters. Listed as cytomegalovirus-associated were roughly 180 TCR beta chains. There was a cluster of highly shared sequence variants that was likely a sequencing artifact.

The PCR contained 60 Vbeta and 13 Jbeta primers. Profiling relied on immunoSEQ multiplex PCR, and the TCRdb table lists in-frame clones only, not all of them. Of almost 90,000 clones in the sample, around 84% were seen once. Of note for this clone: Its antigen is not identified.

The CDR3 loop spans 13 amino acids. Per the germline V gene, CDR1 is LNHDA and CDR2 is SQIVND (reference sequence). V dropped 7 bases and J dropped 3 bases, with 12 bases sitting between them. The specimen was PBMCs. V and J are TRBV19 and TRBJ1-2, with D perhaps matching TRBD1 (6 bases). The clonotype was recovered from a man in his forties in good health and CMV-seropositive. The CDR3 DNA reads TGTGCCAGTACCCCGGACAGATACTATGGCTACACCTTC. Amino acids: CASTPDRYYGYTF.